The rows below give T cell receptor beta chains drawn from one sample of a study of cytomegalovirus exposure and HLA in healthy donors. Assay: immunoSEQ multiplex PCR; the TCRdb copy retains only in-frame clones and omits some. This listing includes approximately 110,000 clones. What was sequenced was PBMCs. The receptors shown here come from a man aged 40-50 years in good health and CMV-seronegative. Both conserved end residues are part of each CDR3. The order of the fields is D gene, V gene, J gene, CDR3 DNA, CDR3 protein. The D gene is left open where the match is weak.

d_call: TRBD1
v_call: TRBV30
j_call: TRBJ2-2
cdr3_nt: TGTGCCGGGCTGGACAGGTTCACCGGGGAGCTGTTTTTT
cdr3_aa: CAGLDRFTGELFF

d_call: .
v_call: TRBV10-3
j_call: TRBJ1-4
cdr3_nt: TGTGCCATCAGCGCCCAACCCGGACTGGATGAAAAACTGTTTTTT
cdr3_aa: CAISAQPGLDEKLFF

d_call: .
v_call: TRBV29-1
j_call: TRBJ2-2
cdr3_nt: TGCAGCGTGGGCACCGGGATGACCACCGGGGAGCTGTTTTTT
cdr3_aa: CSVGTGMTTGELFF

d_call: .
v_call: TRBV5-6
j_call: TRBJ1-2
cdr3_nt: TGTGCCAGCAGCTGGGGAGTTCTGCAGGTTTCTCGCTATGGCTACACCTTC
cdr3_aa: CASSWGVLQVSRYGYTF

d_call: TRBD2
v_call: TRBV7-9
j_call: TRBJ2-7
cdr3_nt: TGTGCCAGCAGCCCAGGGGGACTAGCGGGACCTTCCTACGAGCAGTACTTC
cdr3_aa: CASSPGGLAGPSYEQYF

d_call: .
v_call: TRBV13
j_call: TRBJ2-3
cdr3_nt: TGTGCCAGCAGCCTCCTCCGACGCGGGTACAGCACAGATACGCAGTATTTT
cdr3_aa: CASSLLRRGYSTDTQYF

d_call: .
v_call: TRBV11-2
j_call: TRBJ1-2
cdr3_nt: TGTGCCAGCAGCCCAACAGGGTCTGGCTACACCTTC
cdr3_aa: CASSPTGSGYTF

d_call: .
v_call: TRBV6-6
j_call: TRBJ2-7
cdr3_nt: TGTGCCAGGCTAAGAACCTACGAGCAGTACTTC
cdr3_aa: CARLRTYEQYF

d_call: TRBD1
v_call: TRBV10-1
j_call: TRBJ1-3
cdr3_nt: TGCGCCAGCGGCTCACAGGGGACGAACACCATATATTTT
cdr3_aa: CASGSQGTNTIYF

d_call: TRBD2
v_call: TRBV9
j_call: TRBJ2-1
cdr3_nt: TGTGCCAGCCAGGGTAGCGGGAATAACAATGAGCAGTTCTTC
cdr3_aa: CASQGSGNNNEQFF

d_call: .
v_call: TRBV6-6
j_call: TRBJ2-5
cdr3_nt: TGTGCCAGCAGTCCCGGACTACGCCAAGAGACCCAGTACTTC
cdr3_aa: CASSPGLRQETQYF

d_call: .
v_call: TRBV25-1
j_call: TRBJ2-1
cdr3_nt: TGTGCCAGCAGTGAATATCGGTCGAACAATGAGCAGTTCTTC
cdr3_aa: CASSEYRSNNEQFF

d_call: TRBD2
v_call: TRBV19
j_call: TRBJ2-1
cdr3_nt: TGTGCCAGTAGTATAACGGGACTAGCGGGACTACTCTACAATGAGCAGTTCTTC
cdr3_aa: CASSITGLAGLLYNEQFF

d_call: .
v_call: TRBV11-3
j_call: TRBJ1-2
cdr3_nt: TGTGCCAGCAGCTTAGGGGTTGCGGGTTATGGCTACACCTTC
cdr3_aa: CASSLGVAGYGYTF

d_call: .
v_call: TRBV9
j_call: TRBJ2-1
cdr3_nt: TGTGCCAGCAGCGTAGCCAGTAGCTTTGCGGGGAATGAGCAGTTCTTC
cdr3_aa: CASSVASSFAGNEQFF

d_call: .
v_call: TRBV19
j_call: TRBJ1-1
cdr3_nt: TGTGCCAGTAGTATAGGCGGACAGCCGAACACTGAAGCTTTCTTT
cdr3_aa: CASSIGGQPNTEAFF

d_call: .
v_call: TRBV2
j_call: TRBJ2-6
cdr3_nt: TGTGCCAGCAAGGAGGGGCTAACCCCAGGGGCCAACGTCCTGACTTTC
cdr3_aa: CASKEGLTPGANVLTF

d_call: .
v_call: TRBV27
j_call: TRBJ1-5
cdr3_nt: TGTGCCAGCAGCGCCTGGTGGGGCCAGCCCCAGCATTTT
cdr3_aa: CASSAWWGQPQHF

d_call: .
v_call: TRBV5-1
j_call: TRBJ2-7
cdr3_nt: TGCGCCAGCAGAGCGGCTTCGACGTACGAGCAGTACTTC
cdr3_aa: CASRAASTYEQYF

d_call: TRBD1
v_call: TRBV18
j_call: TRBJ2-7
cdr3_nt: TGTGCCAGCTCACCCAGGGACAGCTCCTACGAGCAGTACTTC
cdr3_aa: CASSPRDSSYEQYF

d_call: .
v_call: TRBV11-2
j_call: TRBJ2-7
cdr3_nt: TGTGCCAGCAGCTTTCATACGGGAAGGTACGAGCAGTACTTC
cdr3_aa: CASSFHTGRYEQYF

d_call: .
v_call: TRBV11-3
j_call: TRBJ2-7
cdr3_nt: TGTGCCAGCAGCTTCTCGGAGCGCGAGCAGTACTTC
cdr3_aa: CASSFSEREQYF

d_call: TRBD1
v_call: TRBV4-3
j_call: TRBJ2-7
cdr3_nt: TGCGCCAGCAGCCAAGGCGAAGGGACAGGGATTTACGAGCAGTACTTC
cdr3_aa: CASSQGEGTGIYEQYF

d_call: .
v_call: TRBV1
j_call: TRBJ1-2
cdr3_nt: TGCACCAGCAGCCTAGTCCGGGACAGGGGGACGAATGGCTACACCTTC
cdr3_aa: CTSSLVRDRGTNGYTF

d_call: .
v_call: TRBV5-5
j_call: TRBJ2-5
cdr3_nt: TGTGCCAGCAGCTTGCTGGCGGCCCAGGGTTACGGTCAGACCCAGTACTTC
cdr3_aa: CASSLLAAQGYGQTQYF

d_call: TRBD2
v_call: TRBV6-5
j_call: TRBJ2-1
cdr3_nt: TGTGCCAGCAGTTACCGACTAGCGGGAGCTGAGCAGTTCTTC
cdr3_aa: CASSYRLAGAEQFF

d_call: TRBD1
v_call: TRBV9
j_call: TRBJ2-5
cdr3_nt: TGTGCCAGCAGCGTTTCCGGGACAGGTCGAGAGACCCAGTACTTC
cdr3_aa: CASSVSGTGRETQYF

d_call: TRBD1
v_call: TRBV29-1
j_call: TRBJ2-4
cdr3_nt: TGCAGCGGGGGGCAGGGGGAATCTCTTCAGTACTTC
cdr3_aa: CSGGQGESLQYF

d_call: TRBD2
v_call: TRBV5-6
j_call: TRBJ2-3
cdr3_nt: TGTGCCAGCAGCTCGAGCCGGACTAGCGGGTACACAGATACGCAGTATTTT
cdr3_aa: CASSSSRTSGYTDTQYF

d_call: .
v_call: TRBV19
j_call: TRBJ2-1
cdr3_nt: TGTGCCAGTAGTCACTTGGGGGGTGAGCAGTTCTTC
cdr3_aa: CASSHLGGEQFF

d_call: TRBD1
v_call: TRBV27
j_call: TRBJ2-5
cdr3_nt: TGTGCCAGCAGTTTATTCGACAGGGGATTAGAGACCCAGTACTTC
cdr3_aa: CASSLFDRGLETQYF

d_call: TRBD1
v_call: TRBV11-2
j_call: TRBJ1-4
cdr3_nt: TGTGCCAGCAGCTTAGGGACAGGGGGAGAAAAACTGTTTTTT
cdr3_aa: CASSLGTGGEKLFF

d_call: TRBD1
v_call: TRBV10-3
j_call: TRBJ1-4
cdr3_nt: TGTGCCATCAGCAATAGCGGGACAGGGGAAGAAAAACTGTTTTTT
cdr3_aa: CAISNSGTGEEKLFF

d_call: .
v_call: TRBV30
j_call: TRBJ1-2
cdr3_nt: TGTGCCTGGAGTGAACACAGGGCTGGTCTTTATGGCTACACCTTC
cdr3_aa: CAWSEHRAGLYGYTF

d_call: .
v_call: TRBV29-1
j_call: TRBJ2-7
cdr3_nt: TGCAGCATCGTGGAGGCGGCCTACGAGCAGTACTTC
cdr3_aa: CSIVEAAYEQYF

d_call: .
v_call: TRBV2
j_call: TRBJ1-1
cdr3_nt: TGTGCCAGGGGTCGGGGGAGAGGCACTGAAGCTTTCTTT
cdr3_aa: CARGRGRGTEAFF

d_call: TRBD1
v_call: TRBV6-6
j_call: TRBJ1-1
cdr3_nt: TGTGCCAGCACCGACAGGGAACCGAACACTGAAGCTTTCTTT
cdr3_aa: CASTDREPNTEAFF

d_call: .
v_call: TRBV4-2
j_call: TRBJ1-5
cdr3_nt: TGTGCCAGCAGCCAAGGGGAGAATAGCAATCAGCCCCAGCATTTT
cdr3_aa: CASSQGENSNQPQHF

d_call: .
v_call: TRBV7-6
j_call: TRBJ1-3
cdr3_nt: TGTGCCAGCAGCCCCAGTTCAGGAAACACCATATATTTT
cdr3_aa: CASSPSSGNTIYF

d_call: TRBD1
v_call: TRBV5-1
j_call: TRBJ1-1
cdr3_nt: TGCGCCAGCAGGGAGGGGGCCGGGAACACTGAAGCTTTCTTT
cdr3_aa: CASREGAGNTEAFF

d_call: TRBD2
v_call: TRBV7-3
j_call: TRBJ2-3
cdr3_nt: TGTGCCAGCAGCCCCTGGACGGCGGGAGAAACAGATACGCAGTATTTT
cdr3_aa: CASSPWTAGETDTQYF

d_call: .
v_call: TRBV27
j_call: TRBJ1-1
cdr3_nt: TGTGCCAGCAGTTTAATCCAGGGTCAGGGATTGAACACTGAAGCTTTCTTT
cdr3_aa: CASSLIQGQGLNTEAFF

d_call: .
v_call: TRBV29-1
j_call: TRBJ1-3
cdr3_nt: TGCTCACCCAGGATCGGAAACACCATATATTTT
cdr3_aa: CSPRIGNTIYF

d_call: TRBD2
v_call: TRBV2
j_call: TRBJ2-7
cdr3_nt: TGTGCCAGCAGGAACCCTAGCGGTACCTCCTACGAGCAGTACTTC
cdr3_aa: CASRNPSGTSYEQYF

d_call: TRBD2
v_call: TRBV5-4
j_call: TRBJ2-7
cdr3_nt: TGTGCCAGCAACCGAGCGGGAGGGCCGCTGGGGGAGCAGTACTTC
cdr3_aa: CASNRAGGPLGEQYF

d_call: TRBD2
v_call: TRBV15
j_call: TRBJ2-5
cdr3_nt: TGTGCCACCAGCAGAGATAATACGGGGAGGGCAGAGATCCAGTACTTC
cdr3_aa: CATSRDNTGRAEIQYF

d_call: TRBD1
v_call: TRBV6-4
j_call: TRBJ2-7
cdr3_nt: TGTGCCAGCAGCGCCGGGACAGGGGTGGTAGCGGACACCTACGAGCAGTACTTC
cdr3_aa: CASSAGTGVVADTYEQYF

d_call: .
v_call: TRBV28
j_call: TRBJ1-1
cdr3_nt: TGTGCCAGCAGTTTACAAGCGAACACTGAAGCTTTCTTT
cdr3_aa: CASSLQANTEAFF